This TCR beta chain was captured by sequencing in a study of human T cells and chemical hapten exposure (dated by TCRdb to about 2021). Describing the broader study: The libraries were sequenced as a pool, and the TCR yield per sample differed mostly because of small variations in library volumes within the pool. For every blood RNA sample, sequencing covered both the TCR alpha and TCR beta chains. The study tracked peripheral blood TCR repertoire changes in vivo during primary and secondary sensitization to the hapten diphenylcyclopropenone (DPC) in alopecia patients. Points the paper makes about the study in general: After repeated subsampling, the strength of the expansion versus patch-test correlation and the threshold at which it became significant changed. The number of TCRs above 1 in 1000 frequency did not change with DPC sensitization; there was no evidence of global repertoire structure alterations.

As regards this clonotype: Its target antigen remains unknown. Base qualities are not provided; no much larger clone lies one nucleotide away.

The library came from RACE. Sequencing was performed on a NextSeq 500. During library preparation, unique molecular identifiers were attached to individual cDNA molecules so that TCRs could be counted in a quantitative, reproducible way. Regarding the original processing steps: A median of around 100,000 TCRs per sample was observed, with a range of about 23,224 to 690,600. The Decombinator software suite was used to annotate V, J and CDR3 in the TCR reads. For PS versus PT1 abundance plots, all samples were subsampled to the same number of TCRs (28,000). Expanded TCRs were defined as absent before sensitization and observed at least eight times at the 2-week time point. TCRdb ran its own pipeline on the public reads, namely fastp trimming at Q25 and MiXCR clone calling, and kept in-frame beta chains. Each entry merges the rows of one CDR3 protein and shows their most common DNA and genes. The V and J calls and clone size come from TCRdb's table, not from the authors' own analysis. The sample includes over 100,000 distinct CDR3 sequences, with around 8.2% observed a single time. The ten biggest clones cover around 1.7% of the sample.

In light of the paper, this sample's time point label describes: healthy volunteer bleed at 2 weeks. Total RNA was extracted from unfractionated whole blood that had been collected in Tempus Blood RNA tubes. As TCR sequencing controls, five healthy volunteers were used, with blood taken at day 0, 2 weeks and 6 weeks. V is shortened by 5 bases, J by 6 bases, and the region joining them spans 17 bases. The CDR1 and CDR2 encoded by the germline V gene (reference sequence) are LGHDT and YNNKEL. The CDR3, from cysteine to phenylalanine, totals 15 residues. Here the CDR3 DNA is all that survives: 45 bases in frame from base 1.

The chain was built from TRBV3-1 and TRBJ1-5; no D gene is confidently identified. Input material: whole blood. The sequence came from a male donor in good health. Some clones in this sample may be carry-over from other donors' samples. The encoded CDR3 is CASSEGMGAGQPQHF. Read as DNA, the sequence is TGTGCCAGCAGCGAAGGGATGGGAGCGGGTCAGCCCCAGCATTTT.